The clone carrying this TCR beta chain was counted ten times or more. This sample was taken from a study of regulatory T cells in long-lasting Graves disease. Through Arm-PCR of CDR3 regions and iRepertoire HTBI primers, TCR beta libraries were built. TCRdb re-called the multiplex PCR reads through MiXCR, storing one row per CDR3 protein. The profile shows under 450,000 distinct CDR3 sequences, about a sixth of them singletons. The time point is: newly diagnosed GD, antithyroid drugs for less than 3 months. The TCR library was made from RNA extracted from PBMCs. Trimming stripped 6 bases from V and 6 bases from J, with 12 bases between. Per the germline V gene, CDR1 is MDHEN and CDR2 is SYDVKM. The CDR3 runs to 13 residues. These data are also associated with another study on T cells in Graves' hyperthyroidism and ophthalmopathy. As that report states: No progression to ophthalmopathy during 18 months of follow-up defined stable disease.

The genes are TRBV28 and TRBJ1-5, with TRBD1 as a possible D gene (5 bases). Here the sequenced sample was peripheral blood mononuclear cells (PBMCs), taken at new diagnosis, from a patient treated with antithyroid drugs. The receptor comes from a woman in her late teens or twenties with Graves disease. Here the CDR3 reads CASRRGQGQPQHF. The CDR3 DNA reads TGTGCCAGCAGGAGGGGTCAAGGTCAGCCCCAGCATTTT.